This T cell receptor (beta chain) was sequenced for a study of T cell repertoires in cytomegalovirus infection. General study results and limits: Cumulated frequencies of public TCR beta families served to identify carriers of CMV plus the relevant HLA.

In TCRdb, the reads were re-called with MiXCR into one record per CDR3 protein. Here the sample spans 900,000 to 950,000 distinct CDR3 sequences, around 31% being singletons. Regarding this clonotype: Its antigen is as yet unknown.

V lost 0 bases and J lost 3, with 8 bases in between. Looked up from germline, CDR1 is MNHEY and CDR2 is SVGAGI. This CDR3 has 15 residues. The gene calls are TRBV6-5 and TRBJ2-2, with D maybe TRBD1 (6 bases). The TCR was taken from a human donor in good health (CMV status not recorded). Some clones in this sample may be carry-over from other donors' samples. The sequencing used cultured CD8+ T cells from PBMCs, collected from culture after CMV antigen stimulation. The CDR3: CASSYSPGDTGELFF. CDR3 in DNA: TGTGCCAGCAGTTACTCGCCAGGGGACACCGGGGAGCTGTTTTTT.